Each of the 13 T cell receptor beta chains below was sequenced from the same sample in a study of human T cells and chemical hapten exposure (dated by TCRdb to the early 2020s). The intended sense of this specimen's time point label: patch test 2, 6 weeks after DPC sensitization. Read against the paper, the sample's treatment or condition label means: therapeutic diphenylcyclopropenone sensitization with weekly scalp DPC. Library creation used RACE. TCRdb shows the sequencer as NextSeq 500. Starting from the raw public reads, TCRdb applied fastp trimming at Q25, assembled clones with MiXCR and retained in-frame beta chains. Merged by CDR3 protein, the rows form single entries marked with the most common genes and DNA. Counted in this sample were roughly 54,000 distinct CDR3 sequences; less than 10% of them appeared once. The ten largest clones represent 1.5% to 2% of the sample. Sequencing was performed on whole blood, taken in connection with sensitization to the hapten diphenylcyclopropenone (DPC). Every receptor here comes from a woman in her forties or fifties with alopecia areata. Some clones in this sample may be carry-over from other donors' samples.

This clonotype has a count of ten or more. The chain is built from TRBV5-1 and TRBJ2-1; 7 nucleotides align to TRBD1. V shed 0 bases and J 10 bases; nucleotides not matched to a gene: 10. Looked up from germline, CDR1 is SGHRS and CDR2 is YFSETQ. The CDR3 runs to 15 residues. The CDR3 region is CASSLAVTGSMEQFF. In DNA, the CDR3 is TGCGCCAGCAGCTTGGCGGTGACAGGGAGTATGGAGCAGTTCTTC.

The rearrangement links TRBV5-1 to TRBJ2-5, with D possibly matching TRBD2 (7 bases). The CDR3 runs to 14 residues. CDR1 SGHRS and CDR2 YFSETQ come from the germline V gene. Trimming removed 2 bases from V and 5 bases from J, with 13 bases in between. DNA of the CDR3: TGCGCCAGCAGCTTTACGGGGGGCCTGGAGACCCAGTACTTC. This translates into CASSFTGGLETQYF.

The table lists this clonotype with many counts. This sequence joins TRBV20-1 and TRBJ1-2, with 7 bases fitting TRBD1. CDR1 is DFQATT and CDR2 is SNEGSKA in the germline V gene (reference sequence). This CDR3 region has 12 residues. Trimming removed 3 bases from V and 4 bases from J; junction bases left unmatched: 2. CDR3 DNA sequence: TGCAGTGCTAGTGACAGGGTCTATGGCTACACCTTC. Translated: CSASDRVYGYTF.

The chain combines TRBV20-1 with TRBJ2-1; TRBD2 matches 12 bases. Germline V gene lookup returns CDR1 DFQATT and CDR2 SNEGSKA (reference sequence). The CDR3 totals 15 residues. The junction had 7 bases not matched to a gene; V was cut back by 5 bases and J by 5 bases. The CDR3, as DNA: TGCAGTGCTCCCCCCGGACTAGCGGGGAACAATGAGCAGTTCTTC. This codes for CSAPPGLAGNNEQFF.

This clonotype was detected a few times. The rearrangement links TRBV12-3 or TRBV12-4 to TRBJ1-2, with D perhaps matching TRBD1 (5 bases). Trimming shortened V by 3 bases and J by 4 bases, and 18 bases separated the two germline ends. The CDR3 covers 16 residues. CDR3 sequence reads: CASSFSLGQTVYGYTF. CDR3 DNA sequence: TGTGCCAGCAGTTTCTCGTTGGGCCAGACAGTCTATGGCTACACCTTC.

The genes are TRBV7-9 and TRBJ1-1; TRBD1 matches 8 bases. Germline assignment: CDR1 SEHNR and CDR2 FQNEAQ (reference sequence). CDR3 length: 14 residues. V gave up 1 base and J gave up 7 bases; unmatched junction bases: 5. CDR3 residues: CASSLVPGQDEAFF. The CDR3 region has the DNA TGTGCCAGCAGCTTAGTTCCGGGACAGGATGAAGCTTTCTTT.

The chain joins TRBV5-1 to TRBJ1-6, with D possibly matching TRBD1 (5 bases). This CDR3 comprises 14 residues. The germline gives CDR1 SGHRS, CDR2 YFSETQ. V lost 4 bases and J lost 7, with 12 bases in between. CDR3 residues: CASSTGTENSPLHF. The CDR3 DNA reads as TGCGCCAGCAGCACCGGGACGGAAAATTCACCCCTCCACTTT.

This clonotype was counted only a few times. The chain is built from TRBV19 and TRBJ2-3, with 7 bases that match TRBD2. The CDR3 extends over 13 amino acids. V was clipped by 3 bases and J by 6 bases; unmatched bases: 3. The germline gives CDR1 LNHDA, CDR2 SQIVND (reference sequence). CDR3 DNA sequence: TGTGCCAGTAGTATCGGGGACTACGATACGCAGTATTTT. Protein product: CASSIGDYDTQYF.

This clonotype was detected many times. CDR3 loop: CASSLVQTNTEAFF. The CDR3 DNA sequence: TGTGCCAGCAGCTTAGTACAGACAAACACTGAAGCTTTCTTT. V usage is TRBV7-9 and J usage is TRBJ1-1; D gene unclear. This CDR3 contains 14 residues. CDR1 and CDR2 from the germline V gene are SEHNR and FQNEAQ (reference sequence). V shed 1 base and J shed 2 bases, with 8 bases lying between them.

This rearrangement joins TRBV5-1 to TRBJ2-3; D uncertain. Trimming shortened V by 4 bases and J by 1 base, and 16 bases separated the two germline ends. The CDR3 extends over 16 amino acids. Germline assignment: CDR1 SGHRS and CDR2 YFSETQ. The CDR3 protein is CASSPDPVRGTDTQYF. In DNA form, the CDR3 reads TGCGCCAGCAGCCCGGACCCCGTAAGGGGCACAGATACGCAGTATTTT.

The rearrangement links TRBV20-1 to TRBJ1-5, with D tentatively TRBD1 (5 bases). V was trimmed by 4 bases and J by 4 bases, leaving 17 bases between them. This CDR3 is built from 15 residues. Germline loops: CDR1 DFQATT, CDR2 SNEGSKA (reference sequence). The CDR3 loop reads CSATSPDSPNQPQHF. Here the CDR3 DNA reads TGCAGTGCTACGTCCCCCGACAGCCCGAATCAGCCCCAGCATTTT.

The chain's CDR3 is CASSPPPRVGLAGATGELFF. The DNA for the CDR3 is TGTGCCAGCAGCCCGCCCCCCAGGGTCGGACTAGCGGGAGCCACCGGGGAGCTGTTTTTT. V is TRBV7-9 and J is TRBJ2-2, with 13 positions matching TRBD2. The ends lost 5 bases at V and 4 bases at J; junction bases unmatched: 16. The CDR3 sequence is 20 residues long. Germline CDR1 and CDR2: SEHNR and FQNEAQ (reference sequence). Based on the CDR3 plus reference TRBV7-9 and TRBJ2-2, the full variable domain is DTGVSQNPRHKITKRGQNVTFRCDPISEHNRLYWYRQTLGQGPEFLTYFQNEAQLEKSRLLSDRFSAERPKGSFSTLEIQRTEQGDSAMYLCASSPPPRVGLAGATGELFFGEGSRLTVL.

This clonotype came up a few times. V gene TRBV27 combines with J gene TRBJ1-6, with D perhaps matching TRBD1 (5 bases). CDR3 length: 15 amino acids. Trimming took off 6 bases at V and 2 bases at J, with 11 bases between the two ends. Looked up from germline, CDR1 is MNHEY and CDR2 is SMNVEV (reference sequence). The CDR3, as DNA: TGTGCCAGCAGCTTTGGGGCAGCCTATAATTCACCCCTCCACTTT. Translating it yields CASSFGAAYNSPLHF.